This is a list of T cell receptor beta chains from one sample in a study of shared clonotypes between healthy human individuals. Method: immunoSEQ multiplex PCR; TCRdb's copy keeps in-frame clones and lacks some. The table records about 320,000 clones, around nine tenths of them present only once. The sequenced material came from memory CD8+ T cells sorted from blood. The receptors shown here come from a man aged 18-30 years in good health. Both conserved end residues are part of each CDR3. D genes are given only for firm matches. Part of the rows lack a size; the others show once, few, many or a class for expanded clones.

d_call clone_size j_call v_call cdr3_nt cdr3_aa
TRBD2 few TRBJ2-2 TRBV6-5 TGTGCCAGCAGTTTGGGACTAGCGGTGAACACCGGGGAGCTGTTTTTT CASSLGLAVNTGELFF
NA NA TRBJ2-7 TRBV10-1 TGCGCCAGCAGTGAGTTGGGGGCCTACGAGCAGTACTTC CASSELGAYEQYF
NA NA TRBJ1-2 TRBV29-1 TGCAGCGTTGATGACTATGGCTACACCTTC CSVDDYGYTF
TRBD1 NA TRBJ2-2 TRBV5-1 TGCGCCAGCAGCAACGGACAGGGAAGGGGCGGGGAGCTGTTTTTT CASSNGQGRGGELFF
NA NA TRBJ2-1 TRBV5-6 TGTGCCAGCAGCTCTCCCCCGACAGAAAGTTACAATGAGCAGTTCTTC CASSSPPTESYNEQFF
NA NA TRBJ2-5 TRBV9 TGTGCCAGCAGCACAAGTAGGGAAGAGACCCAGTACTTC CASSTSREETQYF
NA NA TRBJ2-1 TRBV4-1 TGCGCCAGCAGCCAGGACGAGAGGAGTTTGCTCTACAATGAGCAGTTCTTC CASSQDERSLLYNEQFF
TRBD1 NA TRBJ1-1 TRBV4-1 TGCGCCAGCAGCCTCGGGGGACAGGGCATATTTGAAGCTTTCTTT CASSLGGQGIFEAFF
TRBD2 NA TRBJ2-2 TRBV7-2 TGTGCCAGCAGCCCCCCGGGAGGGGGGCGAACCGGGGAGCTGTTTTTT CASSPPGGGRTGELFF
NA NA TRBJ2-7 TRBV5-6 TGTGCCAGCAGCTTAGGTGCCTACGAGCAGTACTTC CASSLGAYEQYF
TRBD2 NA TRBJ2-7 TRBV9 TGTGCCAGCAGCGTAGCGGGAGGGAATCGGGAGCAGTACTTC CASSVAGGNREQYF
NA NA TRBJ2-7 TRBV9 TGTGCCAGCAGCGAGGACGGGGACGCCTACGAGCAGTACTTC CASSEDGDAYEQYF
TRBD1 NA TRBJ2-1 TRBV29-1 TGCAGCGTTGAACAGGTAGGGGGCGCGTGGTACAATGAGCAGTTCTTC CSVEQVGGAWYNEQFF
NA NA TRBJ2-3 TRBV6-5 TGTGCCAGCAGTTACTCCAGCACAGATACGCAGTATTTT CASSYSSTDTQYF
NA NA TRBJ1-4 TRBV7-7 TGTGCTAGCAGCCCCAGACACACAACTAATGAAAAACTGTTTTTT CASSPRHTTNEKLFF
NA NA TRBJ1-1 TRBV27 TGTGCCAGCAGTCCCGGGACATATAACACTGAAGCTTTCTTT CASSPGTYNTEAFF
NA NA TRBJ2-7 TRBV5-1 TGCGCCAGCAGCCCACCGGACACGTCCTACGAGCAGTACTTC CASSPPDTSYEQYF
TRBD1 NA TRBJ2-5 TRBV6-5 TGTGCCAGCAGACTAATCAGGGGGCCTGAGACCCAGTACTTC CASRLIRGPETQYF
NA NA TRBJ1-3 TRBV28 TGTGCCAGCAGCTTTAGAGTAGGGTTTGGAAACACCATATATTTT CASSFRVGFGNTIYF
NA NA TRBJ1-4 TRBV4-2 TGTGCCAGCAGCCAAGAGACGAGGACTATCGAAAAACTGTTTTTT CASSQETRTIEKLFF
TRBD2 NA TRBJ2-2 TRBV7-2 TGTGCCAGCAGCCTTCAGCGGGGGGCGTATACCGGGGAGCTGTTTTTT CASSLQRGAYTGELFF
NA NA TRBJ1-6 TRBV6-1 TGTGCCAGCAGCGGCTGGAGGGTCTATAATTCACCCCTCCACTTT CASSGWRVYNSPLHF
NA NA TRBJ2-7 TRBV5-4 TGTGCCAGCAGTCATGCGGAGGACTACGAGCAGTACTTC CASSHAEDYEQYF
TRBD1 NA TRBJ2-7 TRBV10-3 TGTGCCATCAGTGAGAAAGGGGGCGCCTCCTACGAGCAGTACTTC CAISEKGGASYEQYF
TRBD2 NA TRBJ2-5 TRBV13 TGTGCCAGCAGCTTACTAGCGGGGGGCCCCCAAGAGACCCAGTACTTC CASSLLAGGPQETQYF
TRBD1 NA TRBJ1-1 TRBV27 TGTGCCAGCTACCCCCGGGACAGGGGGCTTTTCACTGAAGCTTTCTTT CASYPRDRGLFTEAFF
NA NA TRBJ1-2 TRBV23-1 TGCGCCAGCAGTCAATCTGGCAGCTCCCCGGTATATGGCTACACCTTC CASSQSGSSPVYGYTF
TRBD2 NA TRBJ2-3 TRBV10-2 TGCGCCAGCAGTGAGTCCAGACTAGCGGGGGGGCCCGGCACAGATACGCAGTATTTT CASSESRLAGGPGTDTQYF
NA NA TRBJ1-6 TRBV6-5 TGTGCCAGCAGCCTCGGAATGAATTCACCCCTCCACTTT CASSLGMNSPLHF
NA NA TRBJ1-2 TRBV2 TGTGCCAGCCCGACGGATCTCAACTATGGCTACACCTTC CASPTDLNYGYTF
NA few TRBJ2-1 TRBV4-3 TGCGCCAGCAGCCAAGAGGCGGGCAGCTCCTACAATGAGCAGTTCTTC CASSQEAGSSYNEQFF
TRBD2 many TRBJ2-7 TRBV7-6 TGTGCCAGCAGCCCGTCTGCGGGAGGGGTACGGGAGCAGTACTTC CASSPSAGGVREQYF
NA NA TRBJ2-7 TRBV5-4 TGTGCCAGCAGCTTGGCCAATGCAGCCTACGAGCAGTACTTC CASSLANAAYEQYF
TRBD1 NA TRBJ1-2 TRBV9 TGTGCCAGCAGCTTAAACCGGGACAGCTATGGCTACACCTTC CASSLNRDSYGYTF
TRBD1 NA TRBJ2-7 TRBV6-1 TGTGCCAGCAGGAACTTAGGGACAGAATACGAGCAGTACTTC CASRNLGTEYEQYF
TRBD1 NA TRBJ1-2 TRBV10-3 TGTGCCATTTGGACAGGGACGGATGGCTACACCTTC CAIWTGTDGYTF
NA NA TRBJ1-1 TRBV28 TGTGCCAGCAGCCCCGTTGGTGCCACTGAAGCTTTCTTT CASSPVGATEAFF
TRBD2 NA TRBJ2-1 TRBV30 TGTGCCTGGAGTAGCTCTAGCGGCCCCCCCTACAATGAGCAGTTCTTC CAWSSSSGPPYNEQFF
NA NA TRBJ1-2 TRBV4-1 TGCGCCAGCAGCCAAGACAGTCCCTATGGCTACACCTTC CASSQDSPYGYTF
NA NA TRBJ2-7 TRBV2 TGTGCCAGCAGTGATGAGGGGGACCGTTGGTCCTACGAGCAGTACTTC CASSDEGDRWSYEQYF
TRBD2 NA TRBJ2-5 TRBV4-1 TGCGCCAGCAGCCAAGACGGACTAGCGGGAGGAGAGACCCAGTACTTC CASSQDGLAGGETQYF
NA NA TRBJ2-3 TRBV9 TGTGCCAGCAGCGTAGCTCGGGATACGGGCACAGATACGCAGTATTTT CASSVARDTGTDTQYF
NA NA TRBJ2-3 TRBV6-1 TGTGCCAGCAACCGGGGTTCAGATACGCAGTATTTT CASNRGSDTQYF
TRBD1 once TRBJ2-7 TRBV5-1 TGCGCCAGCAGCAATCCGGACAGGGTCGCGAGCTACGAGCAGTACTTC CASSNPDRVASYEQYF
TRBD1 few TRBJ2-3 TRBV28 TGTGCCAGCAACTCCGGGACAGCGAGCACAGATACGCAGTATTTT CASNSGTASTDTQYF
NA NA TRBJ1-3 TRBV7-9 TGTGCCAGCAGCTCCGTGGATAGCTCTGGAAACACCATATATTTT CASSSVDSSGNTIYF
TRBD2 NA TRBJ2-7 TRBV27 TGTGCCAGCAGTCCGCCCGGAGCGGGAGGACCCGAGCAGTACTTC CASSPPGAGGPEQYF
NA NA TRBJ1-1 TRBV7-9 TGTGCCAGCAGCTTAGTGGCAGGACACACTGAAGCTTTCTTT CASSLVAGHTEAFF
NA few TRBJ1-2 TRBV4-1 TGCGCCAGCAGCCACCCCAGTCTTAATGGCTACACCTTC CASSHPSLNGYTF
TRBD1 few TRBJ2-1 TRBV2 TGTGCCAGCAGTGAAGTAAGGACAGGGGCCTATGAGCAGTTCTTC CASSEVRTGAYEQFF
NA NA TRBJ2-7 TRBV13 TGTGCCAGCAGCTTAGGCCTAATCGGCAGGGGATCCTACGAGCAGTACTTC CASSLGLIGRGSYEQYF
TRBD2 NA TRBJ2-3 TRBV5-1 TGCGCCAGCAGCTTGAGGGGACTAGCGGGACTGGATACGCAGTATTTT CASSLRGLAGLDTQYF
NA NA TRBJ2-3 TRBV4-3 TGCGCCAGCAGCCAGGGCGAAGCAATTGATACGCAGTATTTT CASSQGEAIDTQYF
NA few TRBJ2-1 TRBV4-3 TGCGCCAGCAGCCAAGTCGCCAATGAGCAGTTCTTC CASSQVANEQFF
NA NA TRBJ2-7 TRBV6-5 TGTGCCAGCAGTTACCAGGGGACTTACGAGCAGTACTTC CASSYQGTYEQYF
NA NA TRBJ1-1 TRBV11-1 TGTGCCAGCAGCATCGACGGACATGAAGCTTTCTTT CASSIDGHEAFF
TRBD1 once TRBJ1-1 TRBV30 TGTGCCTGGAGTGGGACAGGGGGCAAGAACACTGAAGCTTTCTTT CAWSGTGGKNTEAFF
TRBD1 NA TRBJ1-5 TRBV4-1 TGCGCCAGCAGCCAAGATGGCAGGACAGGGGGGCTCAATCAGCCCCAGCATTTT CASSQDGRTGGLNQPQHF
NA NA TRBJ2-5 TRBV13 TGTGCCAGCAGCCTGGGGAGCCGCATGACCCAGTACTTC CASSLGSRMTQYF